The 4 T cell receptor beta chains below come from one sample, sequenced in a study of beta chain features in type 1 diabetes. Sequenced material consisted of expressed TCRB transcripts (all of the isolated RNA was reverse transcribed). The assay was immunoSEQ multiplex PCR, and TCRdb's table has in-frame clones only and misses some. The sample records roughly 400,000 clones, approximately 16% being singletons. Sequencing was done on a sample of naive CD4+ T cells from blood. Receptor source: a woman between 18 and 29 years old in good health.

This clone showed up just a few times. V is TRBV19 and J is TRBJ2-3, with 9 bases aligning to TRBD2. Per germline, CDR1 LNHDA and CDR2 SQIVND (reference sequence). The ends lost 5 bases at V and 0 bases at J; junction bases unmatched: 6. The CDR3 extends over 16 amino acids. The CDR3 reads CASSSGLALSTDTQYF. The CDR3, as DNA: TGTGCCAGTAGTTCGGGACTAGCACTCAGCACAGATACGCAGTATTTT.

V gene TRBV11-2 combines with J gene TRBJ2-6; D is perhaps TRBD1 (5 bases). This CDR3 region has 15 residues. Trimming took 4 bases from V and 1 from J, leaving 8 bases between them. Germline CDR1 is SGHAT and CDR2 is FQNNGV. This chain's CDR3 is CASSSRVSGANVLTF. CDR3 coding DNA: TGTGCCAGCAGCTCCAGGGTATCTGGGGCCAACGTCCTGACTTTC.

The table lists this clone with a few counts. V gene TRBV15 combines with J gene TRBJ1-5; D gene unclear. Germline-derived CDR1 and CDR2 are LNHNV and YYDKDF (reference sequence). Trimming stripped 1 base from V and 0 bases from J, with 10 bases between. The CDR3 has 16 residues. CDR3 sequence: CATSRALGTSNQPQHF. Here the CDR3 DNA reads TGTGCCACCAGCAGAGCCCTAGGAACTAGCAATCAGCCCCAGCATTTT.

The chain is built from TRBV10-3 and TRBJ2-3; D remains ambiguous. The CDR3 sequence is 11 residues long. CDR1 and CDR2 from the germline V gene are ENHRY and SYGVKD. V was cut by 5 bases and J by 3 bases, with 3 bases left in between. CDR3 in amino acids: CAISTTDTQYF. CDR3 coding DNA: TGTGCCATCAGTACAACAGATACGCAGTATTTT.